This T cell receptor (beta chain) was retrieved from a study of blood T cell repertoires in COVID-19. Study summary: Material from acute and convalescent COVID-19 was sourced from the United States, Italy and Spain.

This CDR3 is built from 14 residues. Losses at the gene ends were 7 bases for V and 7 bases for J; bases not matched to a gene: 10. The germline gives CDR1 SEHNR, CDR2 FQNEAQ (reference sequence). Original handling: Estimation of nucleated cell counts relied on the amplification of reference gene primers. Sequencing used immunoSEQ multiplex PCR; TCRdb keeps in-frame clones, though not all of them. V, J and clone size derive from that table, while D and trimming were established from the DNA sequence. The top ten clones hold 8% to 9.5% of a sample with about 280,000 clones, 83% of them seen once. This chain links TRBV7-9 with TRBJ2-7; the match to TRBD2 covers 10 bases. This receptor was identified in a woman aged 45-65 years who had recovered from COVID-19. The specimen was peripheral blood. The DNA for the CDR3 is TGTGCCAGCAACCAGCGGGAGGGCCAGGGAGAGCAGTACTTC. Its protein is CASNQREGQGEQYF.